Each of the 27 T cell receptor beta chains below was sequenced from the same sample in a study. TCRdb redid the calling of the 5' RACE reads with MiXCR, one entry per CDR3 protein. The sample holds about 62,000 distinct CDR3 sequences, about 31% seen once. Sequencing was performed on tumor-infiltrating naive CD4+ T cells sorted from the breast tumor. Documented subset: naive CD4+ T cells, CD4+CD45RA+CD25-. The receptor source for this set is a female donor with breast cancer.

This clonotype was seen only a few times. A read error may account for a junction end that differs from germline. V is TRBV7-6 and J is TRBJ2-3; 10 bases line up with TRBD2. CDR1 SGHVS and CDR2 FNYEAQ come from the germline V gene. This CDR3 contains 15 residues. The CDR3 DNA reads as TGTGCCAGCAGCTTAAGCGGGGGGGCATGGGATACGCAGTATTTC. Its translation: CASSLSGGAWDTQYF.

The genes are TRBV27 and TRBJ2-7; 8 bases are a match to TRBD2. V dropped 8 bases and J dropped 3; count of bases not matched to a gene: 6. Per the germline V gene, CDR1 is MNHEY and CDR2 is SMNVEV (reference sequence). This CDR3 has 13 residues. CDR3 nucleotides: TGTGCCAGCGGGCGGGGGGACATCTACGAGCAGTACTTC. As protein: CASGRGDIYEQYF.

With respect to this clonotype: A much bigger clone sits one base away, suggesting this may be a read error. The V gene is TRBV7-3, the J gene TRBJ2-2; tentative D call: TRBD2 (5 bases). The germline CDR1 and CDR2 sequences are SGHTA and FQGTGA. CDR3 size: 13 residues. DNA for the CDR3: TGTGCCAGCAGCTTAACTGGCACCGGGGTGCTGTTTTTT. This encodes CASSLTGTGVLFF.

This clonotype has ten or more counts. This chain links TRBV12-3 or TRBV12-4 with TRBJ2-7; D may be TRBD1 (5 bases). The CDR3 length is 14 residues. V shed 4 bases and J shed 4 bases, with 14 bases lying between them. The CDR3: CASSSHDSQYEQYF. DNA for the CDR3: TGTGCCAGCAGTTCACACGACAGCCAGTACGAGCAGTACTTC.

The sample holds one count of this clonotype. A read error may explain this, as a much larger clone is one base away. The chain employs TRBV7-9 and TRBJ2-1; weak D call: TRBD2 (6 bases). Germline CDR1 SEHNR, CDR2 FQNEAQ (reference sequence). The length of the CDR3 is 14 residues. CDR3 nucleotide sequence: TGTGCCAGCAGCTTAGTCGGGGGAAGGGATGAGCAGTCCTTC. Its translation is CASSLVGGRDEQSF.

This clonotype has a count of ten or more. The chain joins TRBV28 to TRBJ2-7; D might be TRBD1 (6 bases). Per germline, CDR1 MDHEN and CDR2 SYDVKM. V was trimmed by 6 bases and J by 4 bases, leaving 13 bases between them. The CDR3 covers 13 residues. CDR3 in amino acids: CASRSGQHYEQYF. In nucleotides, the CDR3 is TGTGCCAGCAGGAGCGGACAGCATTACGAGCAGTACTTC.

The chain couples TRBV20-1 to TRBJ2-1, with TRBD2 matching 9 bases. The CDR3 has 13 amino acids. The ends lost 7 bases at V and 6 bases at J; junction bases unmatched: 7. CDR1 and CDR2 (germline): DFQATT, SNEGSKA (reference sequence). The CDR3 loop is CSGRRGGINEQFF. The CDR3 DNA follows: TGCAGTGGAAGGCGGGGGGGCATCAATGAGCAGTTCTTC.

The J gene is TRBJ1-2, the V gene TRBV4-1; the D gene is possibly TRBD1 (6 bases). Germline loops: CDR1 MGHRA, CDR2 YSYEKL. V dropped 3 bases and J dropped 4 bases, with 9 bases sitting between them. The CDR3 runs 13 residues. CDR3 region: CASSHRTVYGYTF. The CDR3 bases are TGCGCCAGCAGCCACCGGACAGTCTATGGCTACACCTTC.

This clonotype was detected many times. V gene TRBV7-9 combines with J gene TRBJ2-5; the match to TRBD1 covers 8 bases. CDR3 length: 11 amino acids. Looked up from germline, CDR1 is SEHNR and CDR2 is FQNEAQ (reference sequence). V lost 11 bases, J lost 5 bases, and 4 bases stayed unmatched. As DNA, the CDR3 is TGTGCCGCGGACAGGGCCGAGACCCAGTACTTC. Protein: CAADRAETQYF.

This chain connects TRBV11-1 to TRBJ1-1; D is undetermined. Trimming took 5 bases from V and 0 from J, leaving 16 bases between them. CDR3 length: 16 residues. Germline V gene lookup returns CDR1 SGHAT and CDR2 FQDESV (reference sequence). Written as DNA, the CDR3 is TGTGCCAGCAGCCACCCCTGGCGTACACTGAACACTGAAGCTTTCTTT. It is translated as CASSHPWRTLNTEAFF.

V gene TRBV5-1 combines with J gene TRBJ1-2, with a possible D match to TRBD1 (5 bases). The CDR3 length is 14 residues. Germline loops: CDR1 SGHRS, CDR2 YFSETQ. Trimming took off 2 bases at V and 3 bases at J, with 11 bases between the two ends. The CDR3: CASSLAGEDYGYTF. CDR3 nucleotide sequence: TGCGCCAGCAGCTTAGCGGGGGAAGACTATGGCTACACCTTC.

This clonotype has ten or more counts. This sequence joins TRBV9 and TRBJ1-3; D not certain. The germline V gene encodes CDR1 SGDLS and CDR2 YYNGEE. Trimming took off 0 bases at V and 0 bases at J, with 7 bases between the two ends. This CDR3 has 15 residues. CDR3 in DNA: TGTGCCAGCAGCGTAGCCGCAGACTCTGGAAACACCATATATTTT. Translating gives CASSVAADSGNTIYF.

The chain couples TRBV30 to TRBJ2-1, with D tentatively TRBD1 or TRBD2 (5 bases each). The CDR3 has 14 amino acids. The germline V gene has CDR1 GTSNPN and CDR2 SVGIG (reference sequence). The germline V and J ends were trimmed by 0 bases and 6 bases, with 12 bases remaining between them. CDR3 residues: CAWSVLGPLNEQFF. CDR3 sequence (DNA): TGTGCCTGGAGTGTACTGGGACCACTCAATGAGCAGTTCTTC.

This clonotype was seen ten or more times. This rearrangement joins TRBV12-3 or TRBV12-4 to TRBJ1-1; 8 bases agree with TRBD1. CDR3 length: 14 amino acids. Germline trimming cut 6 bases from V and 7 bases from J; bases unmatched to any gene: 10. The CDR3: CASSHRTGSGEAFF. CDR3 in DNA: TGTGCCAGCAGCCACCGGACAGGGAGTGGTGAAGCTTTCTTT.

This clonotype appeared many times. The V gene is TRBV7-2, the J gene TRBJ1-3; D is unresolved. V lost 7 bases and J 0 bases, leaving 19 bases between the germline ends. Germline-derived CDR1 and CDR2 are SGHTA and FQGNSA. The CDR3 spans 17 residues. The DNA for the CDR3 is TGTGCCAGCACCCGGGCGGCGGACGCGAGCTCTGGAAACACCATATATTTT. Translation: CASTRAADASSGNTIYF.

This clonotype came up a few times. The V call is TRBV4-2, the J call TRBJ2-3, with 8 positions matching TRBD2. Germline loops: CDR1 LGHNA, CDR2 YNFKEQ. This CDR3 comprises 17 residues. With V trimmed by 4 bases and J by 3 bases, 12 bases remained unmatched. CDR3 protein: CASSPNPSGQGTDTQYF. CDR3 in DNA: TGTGCCAGCAGCCCTAACCCTAGCGGGCAAGGGACAGATACGCAGTATTTT.

This chain links TRBV6-5 with TRBJ2-3; D could derive from TRBD1 or TRBD2 (5 bases each). Trimming shortened V by 0 bases and J by 4 bases, and 11 bases separated the two germline ends. The CDR3 consists of 15 residues. Germline V gene sequence: CDR1 MNHEY, CDR2 SVGAGI. As DNA, the CDR3 is TGTGCCAGCAGTTACTCGGGGGTTCGCCCAGATACGCAGTATTTT. It translates to CASSYSGVRPDTQYF.

This clonotype was picked up a small number of times. The J gene is TRBJ2-3, the V gene TRBV5-1; D gene uncertain. V was shortened by 1 base and J by 6 bases, with 9 bases between the two germline ends. Per germline, CDR1 SGHRS and CDR2 YFSETQ. The CDR3 sequence is 13 residues long. Written as DNA, the CDR3 is TGCGCCAGCAGCTTGTACTCTTGGGATACGCAGTATTTT. Translated, it gives CASSLYSWDTQYF. The full variable domain, rest sourced from reference TRBV5-1 and TRBJ2-3, is KAGVTQTPRYLIKTRGQQVTLSCSPISGHRSVSWYQQTPGQGLQFLFEYFSETQRNKGNFPGRFSGRQFSNSRSEMNVSTLELGDSALYLCASSLYSWDTQYFGPGTRLTVL.

This clonotype has a count of ten or more. This rearrangement joins TRBV10-3 to TRBJ1-6; D perhaps matches TRBD1 (5 bases). Trimming left V 8 bases short and J 6 bases short, with 11 bases between. The CDR3 totals 13 residues. CDR1 is ENHRY and CDR2 is SYGVKD in the germline V gene. The CDR3 loop is CAIQTDLNSPLHF. Written as DNA, the CDR3 is TGTGCCATCCAGACAGATCTTAATTCACCCCTCCACTTT.

The gene calls are TRBV6-2 or TRBV6-3 and TRBJ2-1; maybe TRBD1 (6 bases). Germline CDR1 is MNHEY and CDR2 is SVGEGT. Trimming pared 8 bases from V and 4 bases from J, leaving 15 bases between. This CDR3 is 14 amino acids long. The DNA for the CDR3 is TGTGCCAGCCTCAACAGGGTTGGATACAATGAGCAGTTCTTC. Translation: CASLNRVGYNEQFF.

This clonotype was recorded many times. The chain has TRBV7-9 and TRBJ1-4; TRBD1 matches at 11 bases. The V segment lost 4 bases and the J segment 7 bases; nucleotides outside the gene matches: 2. CDR1 and CDR2 from the germline V gene are SEHNR and FQNEAQ (reference sequence). This CDR3 has 14 amino acids. The CDR3 region is CASSSGTGGEKLFF. The CDR3 nucleotides read TGTGCCAGCAGCTCCGGGACAGGGGGTGAAAAACTGTTTTTT.

The rearrangement uses TRBV4-3 and TRBJ1-1; 10 bases map to TRBD1. Germline CDR1 and CDR2: LGHNA and YSLEER. The CDR3 length is 15 residues. With 3 bases clipped from V and 4 bases from J, the junction kept 5 bases outside the gene matches. The CDR3 DNA reads as TGCGCCAGCAGCCATACCGGACAGGGGGGCACTGAAGCTTTCTTT. Protein: CASSHTGQGGTEAFF.

This clonotype was seen a handful of times. The V and J genes are TRBV6-1 and TRBJ2-2; tentative D call: TRBD1 (6 bases). V was clipped by 8 bases and J by 7 bases, with 14 bases between them. The germline gives CDR1 MNHNS, CDR2 SASEGT. The CDR3 has 13 residues. As DNA, the CDR3 is TGTGCCAGCGGGGACACTTGGATCGGGGAGCTGTTTTTT. As protein: CASGDTWIGELFF.

This clonotype occurred many times. The chain is built from TRBV4-1 and TRBJ1-5; D might be TRBD1 (5 bases). V was trimmed by 4 bases and J by 0 bases, leaving 10 bases between them. Germline CDR1 and CDR2: MGHRA and YSYEKL. The CDR3 contains 15 residues. DNA of the CDR3: TGCGCCAGCAGCCGAGACAGCCATAGCAATCAGCCCCAGCATTTT. Translated, it gives CASSRDSHSNQPQHF.

J is TRBJ2-5 and V is TRBV20-1; D remains unclear. V lost 0 bases, J lost 3 bases, and 8 bases lay in between. CDR3 size: 13 residues. The germline V gene encodes CDR1 DFQATT and CDR2 SNEGSKA (reference sequence). The DNA of the CDR3 is TGCAGTGCTAGAGATCACAGAAAAGAGACCCAGTACTTC. It specifies CSARDHRKETQYF.

The chain is built from TRBV6-5 and TRBJ1-1, with D possibly being TRBD1 (6 bases). This CDR3 comprises 13 residues. The V gene lost 4 bases and the J gene lost 5 bases, with 11 bases spanning the gap. The germline V gene encodes CDR1 MNHEY and CDR2 SVGAGI. Here the CDR3 DNA reads TGTGCCAGCAGTTTCACAGGGTTGACTGAAGCTTTCTTT. As protein: CASSFTGLTEAFF.

Ten or more counts support this clonotype. The chain has TRBV5-1 and TRBJ2-2; 15 nucleotides line up with TRBD2. Trimming at V came to 5 bases and at J to 4 bases, leaving 3 bases not matched to a gene. Germline loops: CDR1 SGHRS, CDR2 YFSETQ. The CDR3 extends over 16 amino acids. The CDR3 coding sequence is TGCGCCAGCAGTCAGGGACTAGCGGGAGGCACCGGGGAGCTGTTTTTT. It specifies CASSQGLAGGTGELFF.